The T cell receptor beta chain described here comes from a study of T cell repertoires in cytomegalovirus infection. Study in general: Signatures in public TCR beta sequences pointed to both CMV infection and matching HLA type. Study observations and caveats: Summed public TCR beta family frequency identified CMV carriers bearing the relevant HLA. Ex vivo, HLA-C-restricted CMV-specific TCR beta clonotypes prevailed over the rest of the response.

Germline lookup yields CDR1 SGHTA and CDR2 FQGNSA. The CDR3 is 16 amino acids. Trimming at V came to 5 bases and at J to 5 bases, leaving 10 bases not matched to a gene. TCRdb itself ran the reads through MiXCR, one entry per CDR3 protein. This sample has 350,000 to 500,000 distinct CDR3 sequences, with 31% found just once. This clonotype was picked up many times. The antigen is undetermined. The sequence derives from a human donor in good health (CMV status not recorded). Some clones in this sample may be carry-over from other donors' samples. The chain employs TRBV7-2 and TRBJ2-2; TRBD1 agrees at 8 bases. Source material: PBMCs. The chain's CDR3 is CASSTGQGVSTGELFF. The CDR3 coding sequence is TGTGCCAGCAGCACCGGACAGGGCGTTTCGACCGGGGAGCTGTTTTTT. Full variable domain (missing parts from reference TRBV7-2 and TRBJ2-2): GAGVSQSPSNKVTEKGKDVELRCDPISGHTALYWYRQSLGQGLEFLIYFQGNSAPDKSGLPSDRFSAERTGGSVSTLTIQRTQQEDSAVYLCASSTGQGVSTGELFFGEGSRLTVL.